Sequencing of this T cell receptor (beta chain) was carried out in a study of cytomegalovirus exposure and HLA in healthy donors (dated 2017 in TCRdb). Regarding the research as a whole: An earlier analysis of 587 of the donors reported about 280 Gb of sequence data and around 120 million unique TCR beta sequences obtained from about 179 million T cells. An early release covering roughly 600 HLA-typed donors comprised about 320 gigabases of sequencing data and around 85 million unique TCR sequences. Of the approximately 400 genotyped donors, more than 75% were placed in the genetic ancestry cluster associated with self-reported Caucasian donors. The study aimed to test whether cataloging public T cell receptors could reveal signatures of past pathogen exposure. Using immunosequencing, the study profiled T cell repertoires from about 650 subjects and related those repertoires to cytomegalovirus serostatus. Along with the roughly 700-subject first cohort, a separate validation cohort of over a hundred different subjects was used. High-throughput TCR immunosequencing, statistical association of individual TCRs with disease status, and machine learning were combined to predict cytomegalovirus infection status. A later analysis re-analyzed previously published TCR beta repertoires from roughly 630 donors and added high-resolution HLA genotyping to study TCR occurrence patterns. The later analysis used no new phenotypic data to find candidate immune exposures, relying instead on TCR beta sequences and their occurrence across donors. To decide whether each TCR beta V gene segment behaved as functional or pseudogenic, an earlier analysis of approximately 590 of the donors relied on high-throughput TCR beta sequencing. Alongside the repertoire data, information on donor age, sex, ethnicity and CMV serostatus was compiled. A later genetic analysis used genome-wide SNP genotypes for about 60% of the roughly 700 donors, treating that subset as a discovery cohort. Every repertoire in the discovery cohort had been generated on one and the same sequencing platform. HLA typing included class I and class II loci at four-digit resolution. Typing coverage differed by locus: A, B, C, DRB1 and DQB1 were typed in roughly 620-630 donors, DQA1 in roughly 510, DPA1 in 600 to 610, and DPB1 in about 450. Several DR-DQ haplotypes were treated as single units for association and clustering because of strong linkage in the cohort. Across about 370 genotyped donors of the cohort, an average of about 240,000 unique TCR beta nucleotide sequences per donor were sequenced, and roughly 20% of those sequences were non-productive. What the work shows at the level of the full study, not this receptor alone: A further reported finding was that TCR beta sequences accurately predicted the HLA-A and HLA-B alleles for most subjects in the first cohort. In a later analysis, HLA-associated TCR beta chains showed more clonal expansion and lower generation probabilities than non-associated chains that were equally common. The classifier was reported to diagnose cytomegalovirus status with high specificity and sensitivity in both the original and validation cohorts. The authors suggested that the approach could potentially be generalized to other disease states and immunological phenotypes. In this cohort, only TCR beta chains were sequenced, and detectable features were limited by the absence of alpha or paired-chain data. A cluster of highly shared sequence variants was judged likely to be a technical artifact of the sequencing pipeline. According to a later analysis, most CMV-associated TCR beta chains appeared to be HLA-restricted, and the HLA associations seemed to be driven largely by CMV exposure. Because some donors lacked HLA typing at each locus, the association tests relied only on the typed subset. Strong co-occurrence of HLA alleles, especially DR and DQ, made assigning TCR associations to individual alleles difficult. Because the 87-base-pair reads could not distinguish some IMGT-functional V segments, including TRBV6-2 and TRBV6-3, those segments were excluded. Over 15 rarely observed V segments, including chromosome 9 orphons, were excluded from the earlier analysis of about 610 of the donors because counts were too low. In a later analysis, 16,951 TCR beta sequences were associated with specific HLA alleles at a false discovery rate of 0.05. Most TCR sequences were observed very rarely across donors, whereas some public TCRs were present in many individuals. For the cohort, immune exposure information was limited to CMV serostatus. An association between a missense DCLRE1C variant and V-gene and J-gene trimming of TCR beta chains was found in a later genetic analysis and replicated in an independent cohort. The study listed 150 to 200 TCR beta chains as associated with cytomegalovirus. The presence/absence analyses assumed that sequencing depth was roughly uniform across donors, and that assumption may not be true. In a later analysis, the rate of TCR association differed among HLA loci, with DRB1 alleles having the most associated TCRs and HLA-C alleles having the fewest. In a later analysis, several top co-occurrence clusters were reported to appear linked to parvovirus B19, influenza, CMV and Epstein-Barr virus. A few of the identified cytomegalovirus-associated TCR beta chains were confirmed in vitro to be specific for cytomegalovirus antigens. Correlated functional status among segregating V segments might be attributable to linkage disequilibrium, but an unknown experimental factor could not be ruled out. In a later genetic analysis, fewer N-insertions in productive TCRs were reported among donors in an Asian-associated ancestry cluster than the roughly 700-donor mean. An earlier analysis of around 500 of the donors showed that most TCR beta V segments appeared in productive rearrangements either about 90% or about 30% of the time, which broadly matched IMGT annotations.

The CDR3 covers 15 residues, taking in both the cysteine and the phenylalanine. The DNA shown is the 45-base CDR3, in frame from base 1. From the germline V gene, CDR1 is MDHEN and CDR2 is SYDVKM. V loses 5 bases, J loses 2 bases, and the germline ends lie 15 bases apart. Library prep was done by the immunoSEQ multiplex PCR assay. For the multiplex PCR, a mixture combining 60 forward primers for TCR Vbeta segments and 13 reverse primers for TCR Jbeta segments was used. The CDR3 region of rearranged TCR beta genes was amplified from genomic DNA by a multiplex PCR assay. Amplified TCR beta libraries were sequenced as 87-base-pair reads on the Illumina HiSeq System. The paper's processing steps were these. A later analysis counted about 76 million unique TCR beta chains across the roughly 700 repertoires, and around 9.9 million of these chains were shared by at least two donors. Raw reads were error-corrected and collapsed into unique sequences by a nearest-neighbor algorithm in which closely related sequences were merged to remove PCR and sequencing errors. Alignment of CDR3 sequences to IMGT reference sequences was used to assign V, D and J gene segments. Each retained sequence needed at least a six-nucleotide match to both a V gene segment and a J gene segment. Rearrangements were called productive when the CDR3 lacked stop codons and stayed in frame with V and J; all others were non-productive. CDR3 was defined according to IMGT convention as the region running from the second conserved V-encoded cysteine to the conserved J-encoded phenylalanine. The earlier analysis of around 640 of the donors excluded sequences that lacked an unambiguous match to a single V gene segment. An earlier analysis of approximately 590 of the donors called V segments functional above 56.7% productive rearrangements and segregating when the between-donor standard deviation exceeded 5%. A statistical classification framework was built for diagnosing cytomegalovirus status from the catalog of TCR beta chain sequences. In a later analysis, V and J genes were assigned by comparing TCR nucleotide sequences against IMGT/GENE-DB human TR gene sequences. Using the TCRdist pipeline, a later analysis assigned CDR3 sequences along with most-parsimonious VDJ recombination scenarios. In a later analysis, every TCR beta chain was defined by the combination of its CDR3 amino acid sequence and its V-gene family, and reads without a unique V-gene family were dropped. As a way to deal with suspected cross-contamination and a sequencing artifact, a later analysis dropped 640 or so nucleotide sequences that were highly shared and had low generation probability. In a later analysis, a clonal expansion index for each public chain was calculated from normalized within-repertoire ranks of inferred template counts. A later analysis computed generation probabilities with a VDJ recombination model fitted to out-of-frame rearrangements, and checked the results against IGoR. In a later analysis, hypergeometric tests were used to score TCR-TCR, TCR-HLA and TCR-CMV co-occurrence, with a repertoire-size bias correction applied to TCR pairs. False discovery rates were estimated in a later analysis by permuting HLA or CMV assignments 20 times. A later analysis grouped co-occurring TCRs with DBSCAN, adding TCRdist sequence similarity when clustering within HLA-allele-positive subsets. For co-occurrence clustering, repertoires with fewer than 30,000 or more than 120,000 public chains were excluded, along with four to six repertoires with anomalous nucleotide sharing. TCRdb retrieved this table from immuneACCESS and kept in-frame rearrangements only. Not all clones are present; in checked studies, unresolved V genes account for under half, and no reason is known for the remainder. D and trimming come from the DNA, and the V and J calls and clone size come from that table. The sample records 140,000 to 150,000 clones, roughly 9.7% of which are singletons. 1.8% of the sample comes from the top ten.

With respect to this clone: What antigen it recognizes has not been identified. Base quality data are lacking; no much larger clone is found one base away.

In total, approximately 700 healthy bone marrow donors made up the cohort. All cohort members were sampled while nominally healthy, although unrecorded immune exposures were likely present. The donor tested CMV seronegative, placing the donor among the 350 to 400 seronegative members of the cohort. Every donor gave a peripheral blood sample, and the peripheral blood mononuclear cells from that sample were used for TCR beta sequencing. Genomic DNA extraction from the blood cell samples was performed with the Qiagen DNeasy Blood Extraction Kit. The sequencing sample was made of PBMCs. The chain employs TRBV28 and TRBJ1-1; matching of 5 bases hints at TRBD1 as the D gene. The sequence derives from a man aged 50 or older in good health and CMV-seronegative. The DNA sequence is given as TGTGCCAGCAGTCGCAGGGTTTACCTAAACACTGAAGCTTTCTTT. Translated, it reads CASSRRVYLNTEAFF.